This T cell receptor (beta chain) originates from a study of vaccination and CD4 T cells after COVID-19. Study-wide context: The study drew post-COVID samples a median around 100 days after diagnosis (range 35 to 161).

The CDR3 length is 14 residues. The V end was cut by 5 bases, the J end by 3 bases, with 14 bases between. About this clonotype itself: As yet, its antigen is unknown.

The treatment denotes: roughly nine-day PBMC culture with coronavirus spike peptide pools or control peptides (ViraFEST assay). Negative selection separated CD4+ T cells from roughly ten-day cultures. Sequencing of DNA taken from cultured CD4+ T cells relied on the Oncomine TCR Beta short-read assay. TCRdb used MiXCR to reprocess the PCR reads, holding one entry per CDR3 protein. The sample gives roughly 13,000 distinct CDR3 sequences, roughly two thirds of which show up once; over 9.5% is in the top ten. The chain recombines TRBV12-3 or TRBV12-4 with TRBJ2-7; weak D call: TRBD1 (7 bases). Source material: CD4+ T cells from blood, cultured in vitro. The clonotype was recovered from a human donor who had recovered from COVID-19. This CDR3 is CASSPGGTNYEQYF. DNA for the CDR3: TGTGCCAGCAGTCCAGGGGGGACCAACTACGAGCAGTACTTC.